The present T cell receptor beta chain was sequenced within a study of cytomegalovirus exposure and HLA in healthy donors. Study results and limitations: Presence/absence comparisons presumed near-even sequencing depth among donors. An analysis was carried out later, and it reportedly showed fewer N-insertions in an Asian-associated ancestry cluster than the approximately 700-donor mean.

It was healthy bone marrow donors who served as donors. The study sampled nominally healthy donors, though unrecorded immune exposures were likely. A word on this clone: As yet, its antigen is unknown.

The germline gives CDR1 SEHNR, CDR2 FQNEAQ (reference sequence). This CDR3 has 16 amino acids. Trimming stripped 1 base from V and 0 bases from J, with 11 bases between. The PCR ran on 60 Vbeta and 13 Jbeta primers. TCRdb's copy holds only in-frame clones and misses some; the assay was immunoSEQ multiplex PCR. The repertoire table contains approximately 120,000 clones. This rearrangement joins TRBV7-9 to TRBJ2-3; D is unclear. The sequence was collected from a young man in good health and CMV-seronegative. What was sequenced was PBMCs. CDR3 in DNA: TGTGCCAGCAGCTTAGGACACGACCTTAGCACAGATACGCAGTATTTT. It yields the protein CASSLGHDLSTDTQYF.